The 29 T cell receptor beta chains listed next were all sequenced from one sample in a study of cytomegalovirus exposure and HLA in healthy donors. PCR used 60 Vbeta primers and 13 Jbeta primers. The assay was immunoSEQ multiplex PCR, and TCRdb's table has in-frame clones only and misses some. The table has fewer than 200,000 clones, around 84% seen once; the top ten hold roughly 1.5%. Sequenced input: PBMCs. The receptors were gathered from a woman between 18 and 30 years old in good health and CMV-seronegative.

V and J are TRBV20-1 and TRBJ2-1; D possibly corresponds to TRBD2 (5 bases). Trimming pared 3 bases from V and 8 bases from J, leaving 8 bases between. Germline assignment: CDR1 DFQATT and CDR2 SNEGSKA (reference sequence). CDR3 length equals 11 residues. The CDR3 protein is CSASRGHEQFF. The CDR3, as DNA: TGCAGTGCTAGTAGAGGGCATGAGCAGTTCTTC.

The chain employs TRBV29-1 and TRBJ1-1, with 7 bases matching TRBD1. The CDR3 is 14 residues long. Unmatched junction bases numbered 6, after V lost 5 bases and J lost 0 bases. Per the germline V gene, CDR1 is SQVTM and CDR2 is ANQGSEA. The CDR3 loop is CSVTPGGVNTEAFF. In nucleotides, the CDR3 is TGCAGCGTTACCCCAGGGGGAGTGAACACTGAAGCTTTCTTT.

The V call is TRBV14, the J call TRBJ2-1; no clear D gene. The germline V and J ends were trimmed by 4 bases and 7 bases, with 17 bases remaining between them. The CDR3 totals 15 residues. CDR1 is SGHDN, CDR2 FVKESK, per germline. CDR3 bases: TGTGCCAGCAGCCGTGGTAAGCCCTCCCCGAATGAGCAGTTCTTC. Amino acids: CASSRGKPSPNEQFF.

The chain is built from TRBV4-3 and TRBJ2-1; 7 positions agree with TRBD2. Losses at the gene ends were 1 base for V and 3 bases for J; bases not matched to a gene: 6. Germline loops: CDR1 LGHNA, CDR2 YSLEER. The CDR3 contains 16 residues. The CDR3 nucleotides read TGCGCCAGCAGCCAAGGTTCCAGCGGGATCTACAATGAGCAGTTCTTC. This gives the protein CASSQGSSGIYNEQFF.

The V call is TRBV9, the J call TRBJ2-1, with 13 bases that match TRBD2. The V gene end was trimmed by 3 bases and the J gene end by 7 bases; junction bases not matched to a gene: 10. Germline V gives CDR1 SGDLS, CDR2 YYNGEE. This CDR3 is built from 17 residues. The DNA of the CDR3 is TGTGCCAGCAGCGCCCGGACTAGCGGGAGACTTTTGAATGAGCAGTTCTTC. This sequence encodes CASSARTSGRLLNEQFF.

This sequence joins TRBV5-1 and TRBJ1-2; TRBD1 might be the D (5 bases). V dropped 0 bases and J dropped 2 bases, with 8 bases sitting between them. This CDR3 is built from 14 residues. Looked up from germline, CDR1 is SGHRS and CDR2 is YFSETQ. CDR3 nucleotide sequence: TGCGCCAGCAGCTTGGTGGCAGGGAACTATGGCTACACCTTC. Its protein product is CASSLVAGNYGYTF.

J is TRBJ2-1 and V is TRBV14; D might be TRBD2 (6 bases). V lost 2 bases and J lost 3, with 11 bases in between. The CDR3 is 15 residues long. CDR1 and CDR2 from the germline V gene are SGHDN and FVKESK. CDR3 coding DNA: TGTGCCAGCAGCCAAAGGGACTGGGACTACAATGAGCAGTTCTTC. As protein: CASSQRDWDYNEQFF. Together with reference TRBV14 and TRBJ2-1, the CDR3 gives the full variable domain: EAGVTQFPSHSVIEKGQTVTLRCDPISGHDNLYWYRRVMGKEIKFLLHFVKESKQDESGMPNNRFLAERTGGTYSTLKVQPAELEDSGVYFCASSQRDWDYNEQFFGPGTRLTVL.

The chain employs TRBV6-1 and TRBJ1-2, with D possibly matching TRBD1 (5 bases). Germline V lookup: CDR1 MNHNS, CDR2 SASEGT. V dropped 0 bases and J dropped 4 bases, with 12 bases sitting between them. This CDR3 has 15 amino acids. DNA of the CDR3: TGTGCCAGCAGTGAAGCAGGGGAGGCAGGCTATGGCTACACCTTC. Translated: CASSEAGEAGYGYTF.

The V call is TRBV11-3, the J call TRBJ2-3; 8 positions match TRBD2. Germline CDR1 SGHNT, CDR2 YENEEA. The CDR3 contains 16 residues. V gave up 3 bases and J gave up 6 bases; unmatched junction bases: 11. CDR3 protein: CASSFPGTSGRDTQYF. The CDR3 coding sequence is TGTGCCAGCAGCTTTCCTGGCACTAGCGGAAGGGATACGCAGTATTTT.

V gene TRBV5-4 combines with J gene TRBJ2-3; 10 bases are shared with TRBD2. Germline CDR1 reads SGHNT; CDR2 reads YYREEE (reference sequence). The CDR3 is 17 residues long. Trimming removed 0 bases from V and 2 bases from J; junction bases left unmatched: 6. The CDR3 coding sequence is TGTGCCAGCAGCTTGGTTTGGCTAGCGGGAGACACAGATACGCAGTATTTT. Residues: CASSLVWLAGDTDTQYF. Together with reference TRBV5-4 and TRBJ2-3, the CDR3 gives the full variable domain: ETGVTQSPTHLIKTRGQQVTLRCSSQSGHNTVSWYQQALGQGPQFIFQYYREEENGRGNFPPRFSGLQFPNYSSELNVNALELDDSALYLCASSLVWLAGDTDTQYFGPGTRLTVL.

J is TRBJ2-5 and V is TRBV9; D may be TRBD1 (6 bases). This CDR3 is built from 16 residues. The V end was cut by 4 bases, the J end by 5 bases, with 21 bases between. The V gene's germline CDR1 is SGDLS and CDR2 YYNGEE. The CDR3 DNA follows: TGTGCCAGCAGCCCACAGGGACCTCACAACCGGGAGACCCAGTACTTC. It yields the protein CASSPQGPHNRETQYF.

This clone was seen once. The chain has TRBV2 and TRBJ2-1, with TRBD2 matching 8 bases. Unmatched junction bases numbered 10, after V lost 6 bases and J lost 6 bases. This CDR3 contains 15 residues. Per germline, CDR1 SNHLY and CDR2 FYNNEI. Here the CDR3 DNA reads TGTGCCAGCAGGAGAGGTAGCGGGATACTCAATGAGCAGTTCTTC. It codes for CASRRGSGILNEQFF.

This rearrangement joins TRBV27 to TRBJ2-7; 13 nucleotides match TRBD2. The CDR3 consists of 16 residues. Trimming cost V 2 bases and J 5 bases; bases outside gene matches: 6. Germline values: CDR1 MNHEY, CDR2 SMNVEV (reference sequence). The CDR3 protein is CASSLPGLAGTHEQYF. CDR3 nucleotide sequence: TGTGCCAGCAGTTTACCGGGACTAGCGGGAACGCACGAGCAGTACTTC.

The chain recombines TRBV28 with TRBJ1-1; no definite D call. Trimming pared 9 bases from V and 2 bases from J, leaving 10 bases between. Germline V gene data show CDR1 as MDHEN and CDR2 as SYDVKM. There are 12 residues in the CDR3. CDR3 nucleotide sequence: TGTGCCAGTACTGTTTTTAACACTGAAGCTTTCTTT. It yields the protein CASTVFNTEAFF.

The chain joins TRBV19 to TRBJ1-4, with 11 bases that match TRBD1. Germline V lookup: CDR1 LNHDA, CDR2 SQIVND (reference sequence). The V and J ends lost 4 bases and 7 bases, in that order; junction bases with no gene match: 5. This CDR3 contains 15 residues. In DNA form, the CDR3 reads TGTGCCAGTAGTACCGGGACAGGGGGGGGTGAAAAACTGTTTTTT. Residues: CASSTGTGGGEKLFF.

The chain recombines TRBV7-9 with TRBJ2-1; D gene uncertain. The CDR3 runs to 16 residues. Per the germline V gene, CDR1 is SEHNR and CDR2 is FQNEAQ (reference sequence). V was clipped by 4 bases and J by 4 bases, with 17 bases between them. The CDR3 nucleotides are TGTGCCAGCAGCTACCTTCACGGCGGAGATTACAATGAGCAGTTCTTC. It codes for CASSYLHGGDYNEQFF. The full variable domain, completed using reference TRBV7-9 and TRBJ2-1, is DTGVSQNPRHKITKRGQNVTFRCDPISEHNRLYWYRQTLGQGPEFLTYFQNEAQLEKSRLLSDRFSAERPKGSFSTLEIQRTEQGDSAMYLCASSYLHGGDYNEQFFGPGTRLTVL.

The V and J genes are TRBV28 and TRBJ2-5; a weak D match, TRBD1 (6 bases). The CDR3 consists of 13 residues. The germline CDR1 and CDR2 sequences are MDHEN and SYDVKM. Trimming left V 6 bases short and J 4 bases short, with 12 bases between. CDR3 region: CASSPGGGETQYF. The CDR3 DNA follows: TGTGCCAGCAGCCCTGGGGGCGGAGAGACCCAGTACTTC.

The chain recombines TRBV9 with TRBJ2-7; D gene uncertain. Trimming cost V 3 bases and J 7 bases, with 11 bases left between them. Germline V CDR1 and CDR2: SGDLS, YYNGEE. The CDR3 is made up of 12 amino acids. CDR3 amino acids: CASSDSTREQYF. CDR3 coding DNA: TGTGCCAGCAGCGATAGCACACGGGAGCAGTACTTC.

The DNA of the CDR3 is TGCAGCGTTGACCCGCAGTACGAGCAGTACTTC. It encodes CSVDPQYEQYF. The V gene is TRBV29-1, the J gene TRBJ2-7; D not resolved. The CDR3 has 11 amino acids. Germline CDR1 SQVTM, CDR2 ANQGSEA. V shed 3 bases and J shed 4 bases, with 7 bases lying between them.

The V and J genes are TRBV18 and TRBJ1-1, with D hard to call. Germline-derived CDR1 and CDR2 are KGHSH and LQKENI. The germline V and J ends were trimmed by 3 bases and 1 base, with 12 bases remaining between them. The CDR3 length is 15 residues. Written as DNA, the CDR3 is TGTGCCAGCTCACCCGCCTTGGCAGGGAACACTGAAGCTTTCTTT. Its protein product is CASSPALAGNTEAFF.

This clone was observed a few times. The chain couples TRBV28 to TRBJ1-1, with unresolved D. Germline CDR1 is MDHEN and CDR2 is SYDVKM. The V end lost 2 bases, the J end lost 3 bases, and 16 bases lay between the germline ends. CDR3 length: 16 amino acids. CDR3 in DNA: TGTGCCAGCAGTTTAAGGTTCATTGTCGGGTACACTGAAGCTTTCTTT. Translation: CASSLRFIVGYTEAFF.

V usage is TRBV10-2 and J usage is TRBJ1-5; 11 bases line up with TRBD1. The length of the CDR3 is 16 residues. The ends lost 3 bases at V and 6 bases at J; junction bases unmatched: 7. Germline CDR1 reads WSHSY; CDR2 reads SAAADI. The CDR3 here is CASSDWTGGFGQPQHF. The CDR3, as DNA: TGCGCCAGCAGTGACTGGACAGGGGGCTTCGGTCAGCCCCAGCATTTT.

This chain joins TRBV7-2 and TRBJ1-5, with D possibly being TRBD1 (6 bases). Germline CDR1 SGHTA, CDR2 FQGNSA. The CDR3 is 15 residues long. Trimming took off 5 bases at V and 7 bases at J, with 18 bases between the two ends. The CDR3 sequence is CASSASRGAGQPQHF. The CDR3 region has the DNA TGTGCCAGCAGCGCCAGCCGGGGGGCAGGGCAGCCCCAGCATTTT.

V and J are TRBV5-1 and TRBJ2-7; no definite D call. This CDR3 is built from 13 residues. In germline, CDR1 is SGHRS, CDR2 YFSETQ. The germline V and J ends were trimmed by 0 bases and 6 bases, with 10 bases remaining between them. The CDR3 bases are TGCGCCAGCAGCTTGGCTGAAGTGAGCGAGCAGTACTTC. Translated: CASSLAEVSEQYF.

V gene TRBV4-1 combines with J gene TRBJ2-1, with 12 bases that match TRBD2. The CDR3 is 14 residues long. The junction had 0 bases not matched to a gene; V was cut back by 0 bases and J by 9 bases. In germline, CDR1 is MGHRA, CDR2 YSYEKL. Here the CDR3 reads CASSQELAGGEQFF. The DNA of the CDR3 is TGCGCCAGCAGCCAAGAACTAGCGGGAGGTGAGCAGTTCTTC.

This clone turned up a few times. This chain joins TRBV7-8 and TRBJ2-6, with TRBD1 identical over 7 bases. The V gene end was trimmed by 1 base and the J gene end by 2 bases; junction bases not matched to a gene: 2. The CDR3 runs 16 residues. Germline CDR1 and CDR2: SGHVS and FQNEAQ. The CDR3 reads CASSLDQGAGANVLTF. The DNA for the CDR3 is TGTGCCAGCAGCTTAGACCAGGGGGCTGGGGCCAACGTCCTGACTTTC.

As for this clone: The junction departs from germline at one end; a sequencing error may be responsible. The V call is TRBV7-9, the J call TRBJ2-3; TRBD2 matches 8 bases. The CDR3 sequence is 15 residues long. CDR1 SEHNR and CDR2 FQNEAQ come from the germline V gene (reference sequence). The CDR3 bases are TGTTCCAGCAGCTTAGAACGGGAGGGCCCAGATACGCAGTATTTT. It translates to CSSSLEREGPDTQYF.

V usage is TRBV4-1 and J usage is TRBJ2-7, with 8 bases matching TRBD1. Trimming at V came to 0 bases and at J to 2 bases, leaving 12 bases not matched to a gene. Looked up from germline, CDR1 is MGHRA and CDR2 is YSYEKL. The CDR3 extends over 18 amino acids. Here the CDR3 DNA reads TGCGCCAGCAGCCAAGAGGTGGACAGGGAGCTCGGAACCTACGAGCAGTACTTC. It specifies CASSQEVDRELGTYEQYF.

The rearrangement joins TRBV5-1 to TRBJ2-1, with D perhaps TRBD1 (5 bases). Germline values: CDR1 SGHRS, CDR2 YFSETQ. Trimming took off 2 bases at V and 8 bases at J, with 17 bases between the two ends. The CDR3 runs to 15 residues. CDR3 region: CASSLASQGRDEQFF. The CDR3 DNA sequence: TGCGCCAGCAGCTTAGCGTCCCAGGGCCGCGATGAGCAGTTCTTC.